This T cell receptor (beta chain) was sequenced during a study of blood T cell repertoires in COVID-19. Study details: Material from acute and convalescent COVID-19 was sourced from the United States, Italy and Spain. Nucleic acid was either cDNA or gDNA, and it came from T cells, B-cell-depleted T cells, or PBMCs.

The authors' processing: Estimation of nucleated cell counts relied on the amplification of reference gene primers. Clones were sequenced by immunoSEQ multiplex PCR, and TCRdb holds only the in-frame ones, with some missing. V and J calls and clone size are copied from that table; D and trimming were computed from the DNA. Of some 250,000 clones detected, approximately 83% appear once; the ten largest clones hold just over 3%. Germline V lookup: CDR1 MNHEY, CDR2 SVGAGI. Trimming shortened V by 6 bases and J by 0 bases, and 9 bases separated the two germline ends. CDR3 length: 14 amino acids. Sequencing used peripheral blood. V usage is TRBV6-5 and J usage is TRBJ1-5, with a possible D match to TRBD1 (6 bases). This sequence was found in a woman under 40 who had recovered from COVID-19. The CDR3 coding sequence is TGTGCCAGCAGGGACAGACATAGCAATCAGCCCCAGCATTTT. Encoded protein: CASRDRHSNQPQHF.